This T cell receptor beta chain was observed in a study of vaccination and CD4 T cells after COVID-19. Looking at the study overall: Spike peptides, overlapping and drawn from SARS-CoV-2, HCoV-NL63, HCoV-OC43 and HCoV-229E, were used to stimulate cells.

This clonotype was picked up a small number of times. Its target is not known. The study sequenced cultured CD4+ T cell DNA using the Oncomine TCR Beta short-read assay. Extraction of genomic DNA was performed on cultured CD4+ T cells. TCRdb used MiXCR to reprocess the PCR reads, holding one entry per CDR3 protein. The sample lists almost 15,000 distinct CDR3 sequences; over 45% were seen once. This CDR3 is 13 amino acids long. V gave up 2 bases and J gave up 8 bases, with 11 bases separating them. Germline V lookup: CDR1 SGHTA, CDR2 FQGNSA. Treatment denoted: approximately 10-day PBMC culture with coronavirus spike peptide pools or control peptides (ViraFEST assay). The authors cultured around 2.1 million PBMCs per well with around 10 IU/ml IL-2 and about 10 ug/ml peptide pools.

The receptor's source is a human donor who had recovered from COVID-19. The genes are TRBV7-2 and TRBJ2-3; no clear D gene. Sequences were derived from CD4+ T cells from blood, cultured in vitro, sampled before SARS-CoV-2 vaccination. In DNA, the CDR3 is TGTGCCAGCAGCTTAAGTCGACCCACTACGCAGTATTTT. Amino acids: CASSLSRPTTQYF. Full variable domain (missing parts from reference TRBV7-2 and TRBJ2-3): GAGVSQSPSNKVTEKGKDVELRCDPISGHTALYWYRQSLGQGLEFLIYFQGNSAPDKSGLPSDRFSAERTGGSVSTLTIQRTQQEDSAVYLCASSLSRPTTQYFGPGTRLTVL.